Detailed here is one T cell receptor beta chain. This entry belongs to a study of control samples from healthy donors and cancer patients. The method was immunoSEQ multiplex PCR; TCRdb's version includes in-frame clones alone and lacks a portion of them. This sample carries about 130,000 clones, about 92% of them seen once, and the ten largest clones take approximately 0.57%. Sequencing used PBMCs. The source of this sequence is an elderly man with head and neck cancer.

CDR3 sequence: CASGADWGTEAFF. As DNA, the CDR3 is TGTGCTAGTGGTGCTGATTGGGGTACTGAAGCTTTCTTT. V gene TRBV12-5 combines with J gene TRBJ1-1; D is undetermined. V dropped 5 bases and J dropped 5 bases, with 12 bases sitting between them. The germline V gene has CDR1 LGHNT and CDR2 FRNRAP. The CDR3 is made up of 13 amino acids.